The present T cell receptor (beta chain) was sequenced within a study of T cell responses to AZD1222 COVID-19 vaccine. Overall study context: The study pooled second doses at about 4 or about 12 weeks.

Notes on this clone: Its antigen is not identified.

Broader study findings: Spike-wide coverage was observed for vaccine-associated CD4 TCRs, with dominant responses at 160-218 and 743-854. Donors were chiefly white British, with a greater number of females, and clonal diversity was perhaps underestimated.

Germline loops: CDR1 SNHLY, CDR2 FYNNEI. V lost 8 bases and J lost 3, with 11 bases in between. CDR3 length: 12 residues. Data came from immunoSEQ multiplex PCR; TCRdb stores just in-frame clones and leaves some out. There are 90,000 to 120,000 clones in the sample; more than 85% occur only once, and around 5% lies in the top ten. The rearrangement uses TRBV2 and TRBJ2-7, with D possibly being TRBD1 (6 bases). The TCR originated in an adult in good health. The starting material was peripheral blood, obtained on day 0 of AZD1222 vaccination. The CDR3 nucleotides read TGTGCCAGCTCGGACAGAAACTACGAGCAGTACTTC. This translates into CASSDRNYEQYF.